A single sample is the source of the 5 T cell receptor beta chains below, sequenced in a study of OX40 agonist ivuxolimab in advanced cancers. This table comes from immunoSEQ multiplex PCR, and its TCRdb copy is limited to in-frame clones, with some not included. The sample holds about 98,000 clones, just under 95% seen once. The source was CD4+ or CD8+ T cells sorted from blood, collected in a trial of the OX40 agonist ivuxolimab. The receptor source for this set is an adult with an advanced solid tumor such as melanoma, head and neck, liver or kidney cancer.

The chain is built from TRBV5-4 and TRBJ2-1; 8 bases map to TRBD2. Germline values: CDR1 SGHNT, CDR2 YYREEE (reference sequence). V shed 5 bases, J shed 7 bases, and the junction held 11 bases outside the gene matches. The CDR3 totals 15 residues. DNA for the CDR3: TGTGCCAGCAGGATTGGGGGACTAGATGGGAATGAGCAGTTCTTC. Residues: CASRIGGLDGNEQFF.

This rearrangement joins TRBV29-1 to TRBJ2-3; no clear D gene. The CDR3 runs to 12 residues. V lost 6 bases and J lost 2, with 9 bases in between. Per germline, CDR1 SQVTM and CDR2 ANQGSEA. The CDR3 DNA reads as TGCAGCGTCCAAGAGTACACAGATACGCAGTATTTT. Protein: CSVQEYTDTQYF.

This chain connects TRBV20-1 to TRBJ2-7; D call uncertain. The CDR3 is made up of 11 amino acids. Germline V CDR1 and CDR2: DFQATT, SNEGSKA (reference sequence). Trimming shortened V by 0 bases and J by 5 bases, and 5 bases separated the two germline ends. The CDR3 sequence is CSARDTHEQYV. CDR3 coding DNA: TGCAGTGCTAGAGATACCCACGAGCAGTACGTC.

The chain recombines TRBV12-5 with TRBJ2-3; D perhaps matches TRBD1 (6 bases). The CDR3 extends over 14 amino acids. Trimming removed 6 bases from V and 5 bases from J, with 15 bases in between. Germline CDR1 LGHNT, CDR2 FRNRAP. The CDR3 protein is CASGGSGDGDTQYF. The DNA for the CDR3 is TGTGCTAGTGGGGGTTCAGGGGACGGAGATACGCAGTATTTT. The whole variable domain, remainder taken from reference TRBV12-5 and TRBJ2-3, is DARVTQTPRHKVTEMGQEVTMRCQPILGHNTVFWYRQTMMQGLELLAYFRNRAPLDDSGMPKDRFSAEMPDATLATLKIQPSEPRDSAVYFCASGGSGDGDTQYFGPGTRLTVL.

The V gene is TRBV6-1, the J gene TRBJ1-2, with 7 bases matching TRBD1. After removal of 7 bases from V and 4 bases from J, the junction contained 12 bases not matched to a gene. This CDR3 is 15 amino acids long. Germline V gene lookup returns CDR1 MNHNS and CDR2 SASEGT. The CDR3 region is CASNIRQGSTYGYTF. CDR3 nucleotides: TGTGCCAGCAATATAAGACAGGGATCGACCTATGGCTACACCTTC.